The entry that follows covers one T cell receptor (beta chain) sequence. Its specificity is unknown. These data are taken from a study of T cells in tumors after PD-1 blockade. Study-wide points: Clonal replacement, not reinvigoration, is suggested for expanded exhausted CD8+ clones after therapy.

TCRdb's table, derived via immunoSEQ multiplex PCR, lists solely in-frame clones and lacks some. This sample yields around 12,000 clones, of which about 63% are seen a single time; under 20% belongs to the top ten. CDR3 length equals 15 residues. Germline CDR1 reads MNHEY; CDR2 reads SMNVEV (reference sequence). V was cut by 4 bases and J by 0 bases, with 13 bases left in between. The chain combines TRBV27 with TRBJ2-7, with D possibly being TRBD2 (5 bases). The receptor's source is a human donor with basal cell carcinoma. The specimen was tumor tissue, collected before anti-PD-1 treatment. As DNA, the CDR3 is TGTGCCAGCAGTTCCTCGGGAAGGTCCTCCTACGAGCAGTACTTC. As protein: CASSSSGRSSYEQYF.